These 16 T cell receptor beta chains came from one sample sequenced in a study of T-cell memory formation after mild COVID-19. TCRdb recomputed calls from the 5' RACE reads with MiXCR, one row per CDR3 protein. Here the sample spans under 35,000 distinct CDR3 sequences, about 8% being singletons. Sequencing was done on a sample of PBMCs or a T cell subset sorted from them (not recorded which). The receptors were sampled from an adult woman who had mild COVID-19 (a few samples of this study predate the infection). Cell type and time point are not known.

Many counts were recorded for this clonotype. The chain is built from TRBV7-9 and TRBJ1-2; tentative D call: TRBD1 (5 bases). Germline CDR1 reads SEHNR; CDR2 reads FQNEAQ (reference sequence). Trimming cost V 5 bases and J 2 bases, with 18 bases left between them. CDR3 length: 16 amino acids. The CDR3 nucleotides are TGTGCCAGCAGCGCTCTCCCCCTGACAGACAACTATGGCTACACCTTC. Translated, it gives CASSALPLTDNYGYTF.

This clonotype was counted ten times or more. The V gene is TRBV7-2, the J gene TRBJ2-7; possibly TRBD2 for D (6 bases). CDR1 is SGHTA, CDR2 FQGNSA, per germline. Trimming removed 5 bases at V and 2 bases at J, with 10 bases between. There are 13 residues in the CDR3. The CDR3 reads CASSVSGAYEQYF. As DNA, the CDR3 is TGTGCCAGCAGCGTTAGCGGAGCCTACGAGCAGTACTTC.

This chain links TRBV7-9 with TRBJ2-2; a possible D gene is TRBD1 (6 bases). Germline lookup yields CDR1 SEHNR and CDR2 FQNEAQ (reference sequence). The CDR3 extends over 20 amino acids. The V end lost 3 bases, the J end lost 0 bases, and 23 bases lay between the germline ends. For the CDR3, the DNA is TGTGCCAGCAGCTTTAATATAGATTCGTGGCAGGGGACGAACACCGGGGAGCTGTTTTTT. Encoded protein: CASSFNIDSWQGTNTGELFF.

This clonotype has at least ten counts. The chain combines TRBV12-3 or TRBV12-4 with TRBJ1-1; D gene uncertain. The CDR3 length is 13 residues. The germline V and J ends were trimmed by 4 bases and 4 bases, with 10 bases remaining between them. For the CDR3, the DNA is TGTGCCAGCAGTTACCTGACCTCCACTGAAGCTTTCTTT. Residues: CASSYLTSTEAFF.

This clonotype counts as medium-sized. The gene calls are TRBV12-3 or TRBV12-4 and TRBJ2-5; 8 positions agree with TRBD1. Trimming took 4 bases from V and 5 from J; bases not matched to a gene: 9. CDR3 size: 15 residues. CDR3 nucleotides: TGTGCCAGCAGTTGGGGGACAGGCAGATCGGAGACCCAGTACTTC. It codes for CASSWGTGRSETQYF.

This clonotype was seen repeatedly, ten times or more. This chain uses TRBV7-2 with TRBJ1-2; a possible D gene is TRBD1 (5 bases). Trimming left V 1 base short and J 8 bases short, with 14 bases between. The CDR3 loop spans 14 amino acids. Per the germline V gene, CDR1 is SGHTA and CDR2 is FQGNSA. In DNA, the CDR3 is TGTGCCAGCAGCTTAGACCCCCAGCAGGGCGGCTACACCTTC. Translation gives CASSLDPQQGGYTF. The complete variable domain, with remaining parts taken from reference TRBV7-2 and TRBJ1-2, reads GAGVSQSPSNKVTEKGKDVELRCDPISGHTALYWYRQSLGQGLEFLIYFQGNSAPDKSGLPSDRFSAERTGGSVSTLTIQRTQQEDSAVYLCASSLDPQQGGYTFGSGTRLTVV.

This clonotype was detected a few times. The DNA for the CDR3 is TGTGCCAGCAGTGAATTACTAGCAGATCCTAAGGGAACAGATACGCAGTATTTT. Its translation: CASSELLADPKGTDTQYF. This rearrangement joins TRBV25-1 to TRBJ2-3, with D perhaps matching TRBD2 (6 bases). CDR3 length: 18 amino acids. The V gene lost 1 base and the J gene lost 3 bases, with 20 bases spanning the gap. Per germline, CDR1 MGHDK and CDR2 SYGVNS.

The chain combines TRBV6-6 with TRBJ2-1; 7 bases are a match to TRBD2. CDR1 and CDR2 from the germline V gene are MNHNY and SVGAGI (reference sequence). V lost 7 bases and J lost 5; bases outside the gene matches: 8. The CDR3 length is 14 residues. The CDR3 loop is CASNLAERHNEQFF. CDR3 nucleotide sequence: TGTGCCAGCAACCTAGCGGAGAGACACAATGAGCAGTTCTTC.

This clonotype showed up many times. The chain employs TRBV30 and TRBJ1-5, with TRBD1 as a possible D gene (5 bases). The CDR3 is 14 residues long. Between the trimmed V and J ends, which lost 0 bases and 9 bases, there was a span of 15 bases. In germline, CDR1 is GTSNPN, CDR2 SVGIG (reference sequence). In nucleotides, the CDR3 is TGTGCCTGGAGTGTGCGCGGGGACCGAAGGCCCCAGCATTTT. Translation: CAWSVRGDRRPQHF.

The sample holds many counts of this clonotype. This chain uses TRBV24-1 with TRBJ2-1; no clear D gene. The CDR3 spans 12 residues. V was shortened by 4 bases and J by 10 bases, with 10 bases between the two germline ends. Germline CDR1 reads KGHDR; CDR2 reads SFDVKD. CDR3 region: CATSDSIVEQFF. CDR3 nucleotides: TGTGCCACCAGTGACTCGATAGTAGAGCAGTTCTTC.

Many counts were recorded for this clonotype. The genes are TRBV11-2 and TRBJ1-2, with a tentative D call TRBD1 (6 bases). Germline V gene sequence: CDR1 SGHAT, CDR2 FQNNGV. The CDR3 is made up of 14 amino acids. V was trimmed by 1 base and J by 0 bases, leaving 6 bases between them. Here the CDR3 reads CASSLAGANYGYTF. In nucleotides, the CDR3 is TGTGCCAGCAGCTTAGCAGGGGCTAACTATGGCTACACCTTC.

Relative to its sample, this clonotype is medium-sized (0.01 to 0.1%). CDR3 nucleotide sequence: TGTGCCAGCAGTTTAGGCAGGGGAGAGTGGAATGAGCAGTTCTTC. This encodes CASSLGRGEWNEQFF. V gene TRBV12-3 or TRBV12-4 combines with J gene TRBJ2-1; the D gene is possibly TRBD1 (6 bases). The germline V and J ends were trimmed by 1 base and 7 bases, with 14 bases remaining between them. This CDR3 comprises 15 residues.

This clonotype was observed at least ten times. The rearrangement joins TRBV12-3 or TRBV12-4 to TRBJ2-5; 7 bases match TRBD1. The junction had 2 bases not matched to a gene; V was cut back by 3 bases and J by 10 bases. The CDR3 spans 11 residues. CDR3 in amino acids: CASSLTGIQYF. The CDR3, as DNA: TGTGCCAGCAGTTTGACAGGGATCCAGTACTTC.

This clonotype was observed many times. The chain links TRBV5-1 to TRBJ2-3, with 7 bases matching TRBD2. CDR1 and CDR2 (germline): SGHRS, YFSETQ. This CDR3 is built from 16 residues. Unmatched junction bases numbered 9, after V lost 5 bases and J lost 0 bases. The CDR3 bases are TGCGCCAGCAGACTCCAAGGAGCGGGAAGCACAGATACGCAGTATTTT. This encodes CASRLQGAGSTDTQYF.

The chain employs TRBV12-3 or TRBV12-4 and TRBJ2-2, with no clear D. V was shortened by 4 bases and J by 6 bases, with 6 bases between the two germline ends. This CDR3 comprises 12 residues. The CDR3 coding sequence is TGTGCCAGCAGTTACCCAGCCGGGGAGCTGTTTTTT. This encodes CASSYPAGELFF.

The sample holds many counts of this clonotype. The chain carries TRBV7-9 and TRBJ2-5; TRBD2 matches at 16 bases. The germline V gene encodes CDR1 SEHNR and CDR2 FQNEAQ (reference sequence). CDR3 length: 19 residues. The junction had 10 bases not matched to a gene; V was cut back by 2 bases and J by 4 bases. CDR3 nucleotides: TGTGCCAGCAGCTTAAAACCGGGACTAGCGGGAGGGCCACGAGAGACCCAGTACTTC. Protein: CASSLKPGLAGGPRETQYF. The full variable domain, in which reference TRBV7-9 and TRBJ2-5 provide the parts outside the CDR3, is DTGVSQNPRHKITKRGQNVTFRCDPISEHNRLYWYRQTLGQGPEFLTYFQNEAQLEKSRLLSDRFSAERPKGSFSTLEIQRTEQGDSAMYLCASSLKPGLAGGPRETQYFGPGTRLLVL.